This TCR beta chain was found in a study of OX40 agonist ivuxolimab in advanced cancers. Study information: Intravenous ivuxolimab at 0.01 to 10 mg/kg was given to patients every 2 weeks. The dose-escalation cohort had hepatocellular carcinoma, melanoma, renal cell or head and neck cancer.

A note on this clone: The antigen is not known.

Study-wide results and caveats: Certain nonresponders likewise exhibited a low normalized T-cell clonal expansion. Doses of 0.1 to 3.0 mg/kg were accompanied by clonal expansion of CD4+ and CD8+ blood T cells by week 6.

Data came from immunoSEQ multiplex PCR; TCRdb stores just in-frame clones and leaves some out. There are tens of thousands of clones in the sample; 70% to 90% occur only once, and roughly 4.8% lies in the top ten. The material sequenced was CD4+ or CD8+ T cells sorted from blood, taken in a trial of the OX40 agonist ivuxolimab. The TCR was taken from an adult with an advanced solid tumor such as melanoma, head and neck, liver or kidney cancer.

In DNA, the CDR3 is TGTGCCAGCAGCCCCACTGACCCCGGGACAGCGAAACAAGAGACCCAGTACTTC. It yields the protein CASSPTDPGTAKQETQYF. V and J are TRBV7-2 and TRBJ2-5; 7 positions agree with TRBD1. Losses at the gene ends were 5 bases for V and 2 bases for J; bases not matched to a gene: 17. The germline gives CDR1 SGHTA, CDR2 FQGNSA. The CDR3 runs 18 residues.